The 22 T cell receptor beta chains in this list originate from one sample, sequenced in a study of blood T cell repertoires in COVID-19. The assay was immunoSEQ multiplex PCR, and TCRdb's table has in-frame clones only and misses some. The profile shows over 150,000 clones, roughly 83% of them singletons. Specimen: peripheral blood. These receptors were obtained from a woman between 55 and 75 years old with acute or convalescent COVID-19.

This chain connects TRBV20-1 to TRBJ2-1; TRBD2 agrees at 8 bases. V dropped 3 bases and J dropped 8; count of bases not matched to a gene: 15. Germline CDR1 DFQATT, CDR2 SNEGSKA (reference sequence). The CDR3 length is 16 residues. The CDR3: CSASATAGGLADEQFF. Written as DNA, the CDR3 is TGCAGTGCTAGTGCGACGGCGGGGGGCTTGGCGGATGAGCAGTTCTTC.

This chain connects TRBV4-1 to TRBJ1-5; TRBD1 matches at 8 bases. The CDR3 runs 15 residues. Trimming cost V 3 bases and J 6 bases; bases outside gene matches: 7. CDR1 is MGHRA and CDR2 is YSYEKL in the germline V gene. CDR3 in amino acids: CASSQRQGAFQPQHF. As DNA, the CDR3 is TGCGCCAGCAGCCAGCGGCAGGGGGCTTTTCAGCCCCAGCATTTT.

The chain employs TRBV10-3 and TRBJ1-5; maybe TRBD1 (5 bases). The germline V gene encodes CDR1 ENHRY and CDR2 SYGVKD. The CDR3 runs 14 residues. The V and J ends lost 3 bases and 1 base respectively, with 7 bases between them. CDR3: CAISDRVSNQPQHF. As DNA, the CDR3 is TGTGCCATCAGTGACAGGGTCAGCAATCAGCCCCAGCATTTT.

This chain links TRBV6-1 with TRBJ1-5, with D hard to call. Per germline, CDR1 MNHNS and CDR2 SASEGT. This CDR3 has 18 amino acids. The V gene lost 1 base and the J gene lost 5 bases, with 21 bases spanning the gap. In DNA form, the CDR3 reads TGTGCCAGCAGTGAAGAAGGTTGGGGAGGAGCACCCCATCAGCCCCAGCATTTT. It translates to CASSEEGWGGAPHQPQHF.

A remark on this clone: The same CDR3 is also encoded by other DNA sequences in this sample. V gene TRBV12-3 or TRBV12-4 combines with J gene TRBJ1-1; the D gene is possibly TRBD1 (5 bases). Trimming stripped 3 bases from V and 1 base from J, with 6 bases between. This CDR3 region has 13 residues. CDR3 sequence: CASSLQGNTEAFF. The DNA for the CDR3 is TGTGCCAGCAGTTTGCAGGGGAACACTGAAGCTTTCTTT.

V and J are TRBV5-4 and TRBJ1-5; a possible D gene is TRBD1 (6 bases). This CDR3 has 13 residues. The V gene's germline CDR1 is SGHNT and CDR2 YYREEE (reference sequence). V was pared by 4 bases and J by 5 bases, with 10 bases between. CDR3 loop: CASSLDSYQPQHF. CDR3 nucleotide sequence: TGTGCCAGCAGCCTGGACAGTTATCAGCCCCAGCATTTT.

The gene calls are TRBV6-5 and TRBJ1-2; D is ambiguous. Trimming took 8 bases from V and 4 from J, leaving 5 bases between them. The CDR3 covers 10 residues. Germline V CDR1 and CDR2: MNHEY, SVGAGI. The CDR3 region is CASFRYGYTF. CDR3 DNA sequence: TGTGCCAGCTTTCGCTATGGCTACACCTTC.

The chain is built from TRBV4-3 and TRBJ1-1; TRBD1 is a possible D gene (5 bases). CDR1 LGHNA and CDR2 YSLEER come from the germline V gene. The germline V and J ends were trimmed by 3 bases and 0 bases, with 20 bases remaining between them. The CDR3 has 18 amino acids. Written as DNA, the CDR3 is TGCGCCAGCAGCCACATCGGCCAGGGCCAGCTCATGAACACTGAAGCTTTCTTT. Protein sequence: CASSHIGQGQLMNTEAFF.

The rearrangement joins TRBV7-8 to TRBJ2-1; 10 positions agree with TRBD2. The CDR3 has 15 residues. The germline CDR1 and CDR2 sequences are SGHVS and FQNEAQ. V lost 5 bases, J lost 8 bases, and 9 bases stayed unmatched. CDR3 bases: TGTGCCAGCAGCCCGACTAGCGGGCCAAGCGATGAGCAGTTCTTC. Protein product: CASSPTSGPSDEQFF.

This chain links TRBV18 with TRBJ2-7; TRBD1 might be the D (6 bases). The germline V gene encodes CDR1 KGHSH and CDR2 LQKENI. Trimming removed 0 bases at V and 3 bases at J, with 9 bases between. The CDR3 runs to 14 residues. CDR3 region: CASSPPNRVYEQYF. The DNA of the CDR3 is TGTGCCAGCTCACCACCGAACAGGGTCTACGAGCAGTACTTC.

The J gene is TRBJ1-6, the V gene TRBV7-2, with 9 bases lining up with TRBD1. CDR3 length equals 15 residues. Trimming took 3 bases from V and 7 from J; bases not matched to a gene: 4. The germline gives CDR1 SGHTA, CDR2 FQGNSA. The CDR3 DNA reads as TGTGCCAGCAGCTTTCAACAGGGGGCCAATTCACCCCTCCACTTT. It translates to CASSFQQGANSPLHF.

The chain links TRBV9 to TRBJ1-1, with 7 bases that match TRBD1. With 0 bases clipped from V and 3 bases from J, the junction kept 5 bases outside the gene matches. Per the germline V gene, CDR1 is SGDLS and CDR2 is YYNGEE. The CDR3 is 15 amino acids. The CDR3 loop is CASSVDVRGHTEAFF. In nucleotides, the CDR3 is TGTGCCAGCAGCGTAGATGTAAGGGGGCACACTGAAGCTTTCTTT.

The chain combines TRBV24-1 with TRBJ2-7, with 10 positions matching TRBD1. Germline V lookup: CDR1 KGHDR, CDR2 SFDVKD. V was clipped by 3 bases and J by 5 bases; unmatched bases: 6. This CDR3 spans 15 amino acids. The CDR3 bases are TGTGCCACCAGTGATCCGGGACAGGGGAACAACGAGCAGTACTTC. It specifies CATSDPGQGNNEQYF.

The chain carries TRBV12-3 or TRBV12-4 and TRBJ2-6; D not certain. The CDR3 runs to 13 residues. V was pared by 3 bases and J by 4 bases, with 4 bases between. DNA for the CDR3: TGTGCCAGCAGTTTCTCGGGGGCCAACGTCCTGACTTTC. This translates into CASSFSGANVLTF.

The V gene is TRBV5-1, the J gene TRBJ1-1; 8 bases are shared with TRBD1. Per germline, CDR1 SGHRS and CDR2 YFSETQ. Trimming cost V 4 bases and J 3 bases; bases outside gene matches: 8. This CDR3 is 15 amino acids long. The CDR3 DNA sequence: TGCGCCAGCAGCCCTCGGACAGGGAGGGACACTGAAGCTTTCTTT. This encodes CASSPRTGRDTEAFF.

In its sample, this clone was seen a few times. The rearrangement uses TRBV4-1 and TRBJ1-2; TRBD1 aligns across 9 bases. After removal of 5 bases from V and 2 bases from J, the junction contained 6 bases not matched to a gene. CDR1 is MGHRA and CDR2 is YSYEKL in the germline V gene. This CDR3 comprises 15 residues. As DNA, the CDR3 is TGCGCCAGCAGCTTCCCACAGGGGGCGAACTATGGCTACACCTTC. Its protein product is CASSFPQGANYGYTF.

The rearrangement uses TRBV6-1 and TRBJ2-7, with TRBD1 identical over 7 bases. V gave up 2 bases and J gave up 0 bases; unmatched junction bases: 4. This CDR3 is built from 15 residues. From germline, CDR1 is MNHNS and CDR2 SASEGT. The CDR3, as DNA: TGTGCCAGCAGTGAAACAGGGGTCCGCTCCTACGAGCAGTACTTC. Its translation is CASSETGVRSYEQYF.

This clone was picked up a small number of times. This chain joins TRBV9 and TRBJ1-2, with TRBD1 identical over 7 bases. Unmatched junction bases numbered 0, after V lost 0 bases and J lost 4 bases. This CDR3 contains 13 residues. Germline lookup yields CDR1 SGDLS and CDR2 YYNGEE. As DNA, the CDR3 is TGTGCCAGCAGCGTAGAGGGGGCCTATGGCTACACCTTC. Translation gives CASSVEGAYGYTF.

The CDR3: CASSARGFAGELFF. Written as DNA, the CDR3 is TGTGCCAGCAGCGCCCGAGGATTTGCCGGGGAGCTGTTTTTT. The chain couples TRBV6-4 to TRBJ2-2; D not resolved. CDR1 is MRHNA and CDR2 is SNTAGT in the germline V gene. The ends were cut back, 6 bases at V and 6 bases at J, with 14 bases in the middle. The CDR3 has 14 amino acids.

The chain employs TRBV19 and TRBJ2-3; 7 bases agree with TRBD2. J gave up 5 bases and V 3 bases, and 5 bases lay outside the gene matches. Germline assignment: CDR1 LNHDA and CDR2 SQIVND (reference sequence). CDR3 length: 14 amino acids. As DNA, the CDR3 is TGTGCCAGTAGTATCGGCGGGGGTGGAGATACGCAGTATTTT. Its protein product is CASSIGGGGDTQYF.

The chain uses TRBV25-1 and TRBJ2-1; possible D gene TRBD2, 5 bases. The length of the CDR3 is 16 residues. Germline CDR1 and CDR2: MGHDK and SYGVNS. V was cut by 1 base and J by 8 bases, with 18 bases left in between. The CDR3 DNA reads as TGTGCCAGCAGTGAATTAAGAACTAGTTCTGGGTATGAGCAGTTCTTC. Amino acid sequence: CASSELRTSSGYEQFF.

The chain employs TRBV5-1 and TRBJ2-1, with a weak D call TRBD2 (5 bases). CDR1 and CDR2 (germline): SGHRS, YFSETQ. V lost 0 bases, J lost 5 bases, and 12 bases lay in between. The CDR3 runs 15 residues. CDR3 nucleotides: TGCGCCAGCAGCTTGGGGAGGCTCTACAACAATGAGCAGTTCTTC. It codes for CASSLGRLYNNEQFF.